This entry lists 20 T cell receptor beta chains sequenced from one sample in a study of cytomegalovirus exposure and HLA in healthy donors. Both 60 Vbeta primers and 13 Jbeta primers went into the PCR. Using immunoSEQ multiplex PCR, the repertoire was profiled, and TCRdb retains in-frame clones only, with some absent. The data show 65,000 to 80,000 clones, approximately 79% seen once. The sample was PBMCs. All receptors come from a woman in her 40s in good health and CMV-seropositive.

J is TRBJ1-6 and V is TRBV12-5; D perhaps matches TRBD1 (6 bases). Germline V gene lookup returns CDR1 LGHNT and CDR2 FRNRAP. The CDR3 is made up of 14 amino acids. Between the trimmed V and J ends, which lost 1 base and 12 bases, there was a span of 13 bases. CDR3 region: CASGLGSGVVPLHF. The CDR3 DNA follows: TGTGCTAGTGGTTTGGGCTCAGGGGTTGTACCCCTCCACTTT. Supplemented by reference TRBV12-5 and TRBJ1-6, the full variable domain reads DARVTQTPRHKVTEMGQEVTMRCQPILGHNTVFWYRQTMMQGLELLAYFRNRAPLDDSGMPKDRFSAEMPDATLATLKIQPSEPRDSAVYFCASGLGSGVVPLHFGNGTRLTVT.

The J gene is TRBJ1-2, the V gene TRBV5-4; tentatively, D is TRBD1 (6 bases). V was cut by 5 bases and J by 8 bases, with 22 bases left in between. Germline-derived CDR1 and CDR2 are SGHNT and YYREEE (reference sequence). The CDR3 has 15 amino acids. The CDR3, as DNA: TGTGCCAGCAGTCTGGGGGCCGCGCAAGGGGTCGGCTACACCTTC. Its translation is CASSLGAAQGVGYTF.

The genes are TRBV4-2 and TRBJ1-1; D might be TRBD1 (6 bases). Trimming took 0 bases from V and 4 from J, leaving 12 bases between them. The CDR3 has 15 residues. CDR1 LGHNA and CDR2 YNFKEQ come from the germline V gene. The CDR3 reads CASSQDVGGITEAFF. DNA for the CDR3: TGTGCCAGCAGCCAAGATGTAGGGGGTATCACTGAAGCTTTCTTT.

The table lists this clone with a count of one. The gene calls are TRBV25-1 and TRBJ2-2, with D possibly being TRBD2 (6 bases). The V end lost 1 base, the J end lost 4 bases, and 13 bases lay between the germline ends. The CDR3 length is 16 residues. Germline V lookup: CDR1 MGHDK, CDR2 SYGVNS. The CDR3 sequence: CASSELTSFATGELFF. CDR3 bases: TGTGCCAGCAGTGAATTAACTAGCTTCGCCACCGGGGAGCTGTTTTTT. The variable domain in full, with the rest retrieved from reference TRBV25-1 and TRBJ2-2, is EADIYQTPRYLVIGTGKKITLECSQTMGHDKMYWYQQDPGMELHLIHYSYGVNSTEKGDLSSESTVSRIRTEHFPLTLESARPSHTSQYLCASSELTSFATGELFFGEGSRLTVL.

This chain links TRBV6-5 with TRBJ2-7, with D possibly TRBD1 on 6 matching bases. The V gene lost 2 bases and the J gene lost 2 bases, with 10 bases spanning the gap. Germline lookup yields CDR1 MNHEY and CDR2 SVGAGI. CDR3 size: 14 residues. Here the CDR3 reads CASSYVQGTYEQYF. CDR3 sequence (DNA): TGTGCCAGCAGTTACGTCCAGGGGACCTACGAGCAGTACTTC.

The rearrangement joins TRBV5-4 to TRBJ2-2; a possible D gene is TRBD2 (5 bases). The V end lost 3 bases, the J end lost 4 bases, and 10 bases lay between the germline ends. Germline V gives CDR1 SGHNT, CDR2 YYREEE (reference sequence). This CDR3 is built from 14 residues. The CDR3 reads CASSSQAGTGELFF. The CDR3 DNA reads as TGTGCCAGCAGCTCCCAGGCGGGCACCGGGGAGCTGTTTTTT.

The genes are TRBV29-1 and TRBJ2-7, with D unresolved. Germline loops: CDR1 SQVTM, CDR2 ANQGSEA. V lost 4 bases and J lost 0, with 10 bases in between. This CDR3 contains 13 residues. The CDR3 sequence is CSVVVDSSYEQYF. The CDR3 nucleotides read TGCAGCGTTGTTGTCGATAGCTCCTACGAGCAGTACTTC.

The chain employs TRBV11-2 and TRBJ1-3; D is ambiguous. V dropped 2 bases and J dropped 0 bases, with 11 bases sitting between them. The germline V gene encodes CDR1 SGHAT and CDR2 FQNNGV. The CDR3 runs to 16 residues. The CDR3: CASSLSNPNSGNTIYF. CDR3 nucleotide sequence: TGTGCCAGCAGCTTATCTAATCCGAACTCTGGAAACACCATATATTTT.

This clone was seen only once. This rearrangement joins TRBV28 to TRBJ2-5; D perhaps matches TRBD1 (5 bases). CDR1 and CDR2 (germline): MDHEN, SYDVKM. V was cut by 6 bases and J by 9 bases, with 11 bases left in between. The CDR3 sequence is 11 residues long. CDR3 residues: CASSYGAAQYF. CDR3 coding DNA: TGTGCCAGCAGCTATGGGGCAGCCCAGTACTTC.

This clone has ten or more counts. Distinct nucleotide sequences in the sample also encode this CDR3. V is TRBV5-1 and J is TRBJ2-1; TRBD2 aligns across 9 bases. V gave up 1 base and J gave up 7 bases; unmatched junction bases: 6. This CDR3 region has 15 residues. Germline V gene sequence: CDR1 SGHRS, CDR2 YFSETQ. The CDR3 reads CASSLIAGEGNEQFF. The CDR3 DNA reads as TGCGCCAGCAGCTTGATAGCGGGAGAGGGGAATGAGCAGTTCTTC.

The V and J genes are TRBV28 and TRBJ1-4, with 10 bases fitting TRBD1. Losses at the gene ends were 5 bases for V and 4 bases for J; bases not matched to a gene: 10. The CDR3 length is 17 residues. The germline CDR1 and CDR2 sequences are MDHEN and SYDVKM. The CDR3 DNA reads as TGTGCCAGCAGTGCCTCGACAGGGGGCGCCGGTAATGAAAAACTGTTTTTT. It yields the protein CASSASTGGAGNEKLFF.

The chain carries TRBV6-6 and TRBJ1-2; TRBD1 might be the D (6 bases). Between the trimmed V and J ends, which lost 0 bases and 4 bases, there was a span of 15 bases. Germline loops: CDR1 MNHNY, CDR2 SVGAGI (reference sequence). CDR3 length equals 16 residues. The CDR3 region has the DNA TGTGCCAGCAGTTACTCAACGGGGGGCGCGGTCTATGGCTACACCTTC. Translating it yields CASSYSTGGAVYGYTF.

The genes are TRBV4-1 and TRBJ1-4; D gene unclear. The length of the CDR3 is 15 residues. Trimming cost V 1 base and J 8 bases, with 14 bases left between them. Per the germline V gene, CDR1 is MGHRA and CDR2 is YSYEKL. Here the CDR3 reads CASSQVAVFNEKLFF. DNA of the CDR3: TGCGCCAGCAGCCAAGTGGCAGTTTTTAACGAAAAACTGTTTTTT.

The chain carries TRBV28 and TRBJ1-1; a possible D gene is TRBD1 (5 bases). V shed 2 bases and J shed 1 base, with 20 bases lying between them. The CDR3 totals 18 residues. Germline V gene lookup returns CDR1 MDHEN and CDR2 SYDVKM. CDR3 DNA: TGTGCCAGCAGTTTACCGGAGGGGACCGCGGTGAAGAACACTGAAGCTTTCTTT. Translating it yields CASSLPEGTAVKNTEAFF.

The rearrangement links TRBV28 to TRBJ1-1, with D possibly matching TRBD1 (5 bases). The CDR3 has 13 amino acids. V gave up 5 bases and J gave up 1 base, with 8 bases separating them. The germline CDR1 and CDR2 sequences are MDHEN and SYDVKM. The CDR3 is CASSRQRNTEAFF. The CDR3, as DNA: TGTGCCAGCAGTCGACAGAGGAACACTGAAGCTTTCTTT.

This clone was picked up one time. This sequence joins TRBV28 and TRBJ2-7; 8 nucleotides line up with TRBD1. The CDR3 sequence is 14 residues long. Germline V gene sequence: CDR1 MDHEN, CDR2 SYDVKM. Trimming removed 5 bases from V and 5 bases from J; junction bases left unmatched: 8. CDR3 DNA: TGTGCCAGCAGTAAGCAGGGGGCGCGAGACGAGCAGTACTTC. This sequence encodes CASSKQGARDEQYF.

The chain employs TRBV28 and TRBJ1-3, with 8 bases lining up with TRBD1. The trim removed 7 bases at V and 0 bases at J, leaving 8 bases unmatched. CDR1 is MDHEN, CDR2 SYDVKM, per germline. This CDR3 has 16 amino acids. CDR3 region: CASIYAGGYSGNTIYF. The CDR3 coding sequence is TGTGCCAGCATCTACGCAGGGGGCTACTCTGGAAACACCATATATTTT.

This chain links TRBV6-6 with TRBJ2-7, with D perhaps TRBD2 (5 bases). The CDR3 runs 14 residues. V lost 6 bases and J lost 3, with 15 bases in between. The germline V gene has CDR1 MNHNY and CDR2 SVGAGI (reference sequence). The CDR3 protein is CASSKTERSYEQYF. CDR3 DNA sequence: TGTGCCAGCAGCAAGACTGAGCGGAGCTACGAGCAGTACTTC.

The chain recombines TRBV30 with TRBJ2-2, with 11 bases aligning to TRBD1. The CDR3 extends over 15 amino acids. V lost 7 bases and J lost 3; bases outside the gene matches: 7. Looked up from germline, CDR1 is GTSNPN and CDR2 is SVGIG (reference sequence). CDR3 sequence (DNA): TGTGCCTCCCGGACAGGGGGCGCGGACACCGGGGAGCTGTTTTTT. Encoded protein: CASRTGGADTGELFF.

The DNA for the CDR3 is TGCAGCGTTAGGACTAGCGGGGGTTCCACCGGGGAGCTGTTTTTT. This sequence encodes CSVRTSGGSTGELFF. V usage is TRBV29-1 and J usage is TRBJ2-2; 13 bases agree with TRBD2. The CDR3 sequence is 15 residues long. V shed 5 bases and J 4 bases; nucleotides not matched to a gene: 4. CDR1 and CDR2 from the germline V gene are SQVTM and ANQGSEA.